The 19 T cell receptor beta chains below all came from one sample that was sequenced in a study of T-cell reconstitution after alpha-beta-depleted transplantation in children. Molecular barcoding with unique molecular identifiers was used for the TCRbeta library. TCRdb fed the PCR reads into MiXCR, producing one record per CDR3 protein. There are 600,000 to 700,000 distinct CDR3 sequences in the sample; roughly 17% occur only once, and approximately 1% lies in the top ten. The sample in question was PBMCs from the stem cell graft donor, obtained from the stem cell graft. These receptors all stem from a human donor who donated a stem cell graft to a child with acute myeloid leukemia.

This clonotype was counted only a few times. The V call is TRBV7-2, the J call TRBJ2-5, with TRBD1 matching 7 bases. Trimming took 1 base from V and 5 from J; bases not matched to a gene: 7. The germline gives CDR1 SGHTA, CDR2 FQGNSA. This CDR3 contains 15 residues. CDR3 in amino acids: CASSLEQGVLETQYF. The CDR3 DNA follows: TGTGCCAGCAGCTTAGAGCAGGGGGTATTGGAGACCCAGTACTTC.

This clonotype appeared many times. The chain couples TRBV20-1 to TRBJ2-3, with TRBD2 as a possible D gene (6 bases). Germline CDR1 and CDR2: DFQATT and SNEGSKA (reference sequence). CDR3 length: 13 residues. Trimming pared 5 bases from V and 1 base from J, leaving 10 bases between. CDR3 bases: TGCAGTGCTCGCTCGGGGGGCACAGATACGCAGTATTTT. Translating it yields CSARSGGTDTQYF.

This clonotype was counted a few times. The CDR3 region has the DNA TGTGCCAGCAGGGGGTCTTACAGGGGGTCCTATGGCTACACCTTC. It is translated as CASRGSYRGSYGYTF. The chain employs TRBV7-2 and TRBJ1-2, with TRBD1 matching 8 bases. The CDR3 runs to 15 residues. V lost 6 bases to trimming and J lost 4 bases; unmatched junction nucleotides: 10. The germline V gene encodes CDR1 SGHTA and CDR2 FQGNSA.

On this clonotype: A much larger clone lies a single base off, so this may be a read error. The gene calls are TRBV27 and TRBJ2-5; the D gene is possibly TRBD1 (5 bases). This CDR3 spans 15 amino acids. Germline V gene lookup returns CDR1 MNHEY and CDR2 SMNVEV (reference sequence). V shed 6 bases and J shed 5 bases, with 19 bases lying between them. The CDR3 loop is CASSSMRQGEETQYF. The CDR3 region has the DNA TGTGCCAGCAGCTCAATGAGGCAGGGTGAGGAGACCCAGTACTTC.

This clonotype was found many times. The CDR3 here is CSARDPVYNEQFF. The CDR3 DNA reads as TGCAGTGCTAGAGATCCCGTGTACAATGAGCAGTTCTTC. The chain has TRBV20-1 and TRBJ2-1; D call uncertain. Germline values: CDR1 DFQATT, CDR2 SNEGSKA (reference sequence). This CDR3 is 13 amino acids long. Trimming removed 0 bases at V and 4 bases at J, with 7 bases between.

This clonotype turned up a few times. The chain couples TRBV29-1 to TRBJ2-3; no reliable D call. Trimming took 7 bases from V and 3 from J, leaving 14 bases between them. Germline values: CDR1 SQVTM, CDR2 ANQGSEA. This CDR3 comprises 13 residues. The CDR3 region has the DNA TGCAGCGCCTCTGGACGGGTAACAGATACGCAGTATTTT. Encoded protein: CSASGRVTDTQYF.

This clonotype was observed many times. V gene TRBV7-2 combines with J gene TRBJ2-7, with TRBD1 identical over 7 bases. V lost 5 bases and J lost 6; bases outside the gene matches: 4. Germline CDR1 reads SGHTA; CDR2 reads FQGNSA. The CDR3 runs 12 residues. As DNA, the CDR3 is TGTGCCAGCAGCAAGGGACAGAGCGAGCAGTACTTC. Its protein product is CASSKGQSEQYF.

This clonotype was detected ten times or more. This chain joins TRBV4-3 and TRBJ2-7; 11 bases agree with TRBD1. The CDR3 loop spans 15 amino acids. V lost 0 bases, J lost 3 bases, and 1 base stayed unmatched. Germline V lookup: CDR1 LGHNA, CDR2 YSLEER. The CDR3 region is CASSQDGTGGYEQYF. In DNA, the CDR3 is TGCGCCAGCAGCCAAGATGGGACAGGGGGCTACGAGCAGTACTTC.

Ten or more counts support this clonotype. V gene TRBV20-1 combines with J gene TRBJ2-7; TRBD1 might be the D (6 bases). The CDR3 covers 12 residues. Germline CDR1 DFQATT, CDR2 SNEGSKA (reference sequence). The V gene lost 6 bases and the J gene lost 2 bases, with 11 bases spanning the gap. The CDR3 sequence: CSASTGTYEQYF. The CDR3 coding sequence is TGCAGTGCCTCCACAGGGACCTACGAGCAGTACTTC.

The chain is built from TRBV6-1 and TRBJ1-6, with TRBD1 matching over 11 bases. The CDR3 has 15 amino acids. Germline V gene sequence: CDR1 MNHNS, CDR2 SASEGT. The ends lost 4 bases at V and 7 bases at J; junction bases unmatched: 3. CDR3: CASSGGTGGNSPLHF. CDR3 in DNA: TGTGCCAGCAGTGGGGGGACAGGGGGGAATTCACCCCTCCACTTT.

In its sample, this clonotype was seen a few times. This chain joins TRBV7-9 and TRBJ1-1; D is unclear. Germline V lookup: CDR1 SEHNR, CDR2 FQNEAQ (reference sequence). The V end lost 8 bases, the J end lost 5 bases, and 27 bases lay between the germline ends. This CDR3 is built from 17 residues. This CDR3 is CASGPAAYRVGKTEAFF. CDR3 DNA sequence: TGTGCCAGCGGACCAGCAGCTTATAGGGTAGGGAAGACTGAAGCTTTCTTT.

The DNA for the CDR3 is TGTGCCAGCAGCTCTTCGGGACAGGTAGCTTCACCCCTCCACTTT. Protein product: CASSSSGQVASPLHF. The rearrangement uses TRBV7-9 and TRBJ1-6; 8 nucleotides match TRBD1. Germline CDR1 reads SEHNR; CDR2 reads FQNEAQ (reference sequence). The length of the CDR3 is 15 residues. Trimming took 4 bases from V and 9 from J; bases not matched to a gene: 8.

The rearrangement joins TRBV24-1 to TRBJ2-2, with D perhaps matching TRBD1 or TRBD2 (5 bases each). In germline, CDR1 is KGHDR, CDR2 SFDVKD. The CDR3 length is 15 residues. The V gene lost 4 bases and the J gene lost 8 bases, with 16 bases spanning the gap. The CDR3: CATSDPGRGSGELFF. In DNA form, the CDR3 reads TGTGCCACCAGTGACCCAGGACGGGGCTCAGGGGAGCTGTTTTTT.

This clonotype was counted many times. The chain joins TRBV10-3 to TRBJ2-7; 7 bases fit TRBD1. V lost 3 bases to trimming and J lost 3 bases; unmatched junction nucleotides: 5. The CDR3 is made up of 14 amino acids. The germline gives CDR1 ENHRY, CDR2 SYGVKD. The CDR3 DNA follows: TGTGCCATCAGTGACGACAGGGACGTCTACGAGCAGTACGTC. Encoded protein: CAISDDRDVYEQYV.

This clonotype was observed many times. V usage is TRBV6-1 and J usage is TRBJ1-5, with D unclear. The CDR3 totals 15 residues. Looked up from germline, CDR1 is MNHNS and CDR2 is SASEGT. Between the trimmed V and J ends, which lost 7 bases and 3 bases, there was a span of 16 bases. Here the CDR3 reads CASKRNRAHNQPQHF. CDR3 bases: TGTGCCAGCAAAAGAAACCGGGCCCACAATCAGCCCCAGCATTTT.

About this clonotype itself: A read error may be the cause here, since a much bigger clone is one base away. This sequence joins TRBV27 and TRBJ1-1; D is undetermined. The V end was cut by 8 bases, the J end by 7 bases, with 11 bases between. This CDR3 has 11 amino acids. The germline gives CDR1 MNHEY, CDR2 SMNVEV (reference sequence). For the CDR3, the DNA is TGTGCCAGCCAGGTATCAGGTGAAGCTTTCTTT. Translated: CASQVSGEAFF.

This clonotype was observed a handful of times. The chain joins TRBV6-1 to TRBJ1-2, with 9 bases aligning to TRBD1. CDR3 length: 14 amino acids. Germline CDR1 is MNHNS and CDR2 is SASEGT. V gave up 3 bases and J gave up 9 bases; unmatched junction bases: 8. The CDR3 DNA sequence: TGTGCCAGCAGTGATTGGGGACAGGGCTTTCGCTACACCTTC. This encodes CASSDWGQGFRYTF.

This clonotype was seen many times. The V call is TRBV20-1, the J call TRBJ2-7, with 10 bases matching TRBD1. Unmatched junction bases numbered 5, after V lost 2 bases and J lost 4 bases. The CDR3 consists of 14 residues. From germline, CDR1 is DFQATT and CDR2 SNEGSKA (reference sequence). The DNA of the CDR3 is TGCAGTGCTAGACCGGGACAGGGGTTATACGAGCAGTACTTC. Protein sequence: CSARPGQGLYEQYF.

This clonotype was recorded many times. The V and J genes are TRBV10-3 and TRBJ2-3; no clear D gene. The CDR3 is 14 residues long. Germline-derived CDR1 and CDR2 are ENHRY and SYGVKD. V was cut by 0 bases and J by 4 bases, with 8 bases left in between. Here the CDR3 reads CAISESMGADTQYF. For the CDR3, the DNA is TGTGCCATCAGTGAGTCGATGGGCGCAGATACGCAGTATTTT.